This T cell receptor (beta chain) was retrieved from a study of blood T cell repertoires in COVID-19. In the original workflow: Amplified reference gene primers provided the basis for estimating nucleated cell counts. Here immunoSEQ multiplex PCR was the method, and the copy in TCRdb shows in-frame clones only, minus some. V, J and clone size are taken as reported in that table, and D and trimming were inferred from the DNA itself. This table holds fewer than 200,000 clones, approximately 85% found once. This CDR3 comprises 17 residues. V is TRBV21-1 and J is TRBJ2-2; the listed D gene, TRBD1, was not tested against the DNA. TRBV21-1 is an annotated pseudogene. The sequence derives from a man in his forties or fifties with acute or convalescent COVID-19. Source material: peripheral blood. CDR3 DNA: TGTGCCAGCAGCAAAGTTTCCAGGGCGGCCAACACCGGGGAGCTGTTTTTT. This sequence encodes CASSKVSRAANTGELFF.